What follows describes a single TCR beta chain. The antigen remains unidentified. Libraries were prepared by immunoSEQ multiplex PCR; TCRdb keeps only in-frame clonotypes and omits some of them. The data hold about 130,000 clones, with just under 95% observed a single time. These data belong to a study of T cell responses to AZD1222 COVID-19 vaccine. Whole-study results and caveats: Elevations in Spike-specific TCR breadth and depth followed administration of two AZD1222 doses. Targets within unmutated variant regions were reportedly found for nearly half of spike-specific TCRs. Baseline antibody screening turned up just a handful of seropositive AZD1222 recipients.

V lost 3 bases and J 4 bases, leaving 10 bases between the germline ends. The CDR3 is 14 amino acids. The germline V gene encodes CDR1 SGHRS and CDR2 YFSETQ. V and J are TRBV5-1 and TRBJ1-4; possible D gene TRBD1, 5 bases. The TCR was taken from an adult who received the AZD1222 COVID-19 vaccine. The sequences come from peripheral blood, collected 28 days after the second AZD1222 dose. The CDR3 DNA sequence: TGCGCCAGCAGCTCAGGGTTTATTAATGAAAAACTGTTTTTT. Encoded protein: CASSSGFINEKLFF.